Listed below are T cell receptor beta chains from one sample, sequenced in a study of blood T cells in healthy people across ages. TCRdb reanalysed the 5' RACE reads using MiXCR and keeps one entry per CDR3 protein. The data show 850,000 or so distinct CDR3 sequences, more than 25% seen once. Sequenced input: blood. These receptors all stem from a woman aged 80 or over in good health. Both conserved end residues are part of each CDR3. The order of the fields is J gene, D gene, V gene, clone size, CDR3 protein, CDR3 DNA. D genes are given only for firm matches. Rows may omit the clone size; those that give it use once, few, many or a size class.

J: TRBJ2-7
D: NA
V: TRBV5-1
size: once
CDR3: CASSLDPDRSYEQYF
DNA: TGCGCCAGCAGCTTGGATCCGGATAGGTCCTACGAGCAGTACTTC

J: TRBJ2-5
D: NA
V: TRBV24-1
size: many
CDR3: CATSTGRTPQETQYF
DNA: TGTGCCACCAGTACGGGGAGAACTCCACAAGAGACCCAGTACTTC

J: TRBJ2-1
D: NA
V: TRBV5-1
size: NA
CDR3: CASSRVSSYNEQFF
DNA: TGCGCCAGCAGCCGGGTGAGCTCCTACAATGAGCAGTTCTTC

J: TRBJ1-2
D: TRBD1
V: TRBV4-3
size: many
CDR3: CASSQQRTGYGYTF
DNA: TGCGCCAGCAGCCAGCAACGGACAGGGTATGGCTACACCTTC

J: TRBJ2-7
D: NA
V: TRBV25-1
size: few
CDR3: CASSEAVNNEQYF
DNA: TGTGCCAGCAGTGAGGCAGTAAATAATGAGCAGTACTTC

J: TRBJ2-1
D: TRBD2
V: TRBV7-2
size: many
CDR3: CASSLTGGQGSYNEQFF
DNA: TGTGCCAGCAGCTTAACGGGAGGGCAGGGGAGCTACAATGAGCAGTTCTTC

J: TRBJ2-7
D: TRBD2
V: TRBV7-9
size: many
CDR3: CASSHSGGLSYEQYF
DNA: TGTGCCAGCAGCCATAGCGGGGGTCTCTCCTACGAGCAGTACTTC

J: TRBJ2-2
D: NA
V: TRBV5-5
size: NA
CDR3: CASRLTRMDDTGELFF
DNA: TGTGCCAGCAGACTGACTCGTATGGACGACACCGGGGAGCTGTTTTTT

J: TRBJ1-2
D: NA
V: TRBV14
size: NA
CDR3: CASSQEAKLLYGYTF
DNA: TGTGCCAGCAGCCAAGAGGCGAAGCTCCTATATGGCTACACCTTC

J: TRBJ2-4
D: TRBD2
V: TRBV20-1
size: few
CDR3: CSAPRLGGGALAKNIQYF
DNA: TGCAGTGCTCCCCGACTTGGCGGGGGGGCCTTAGCCAAAAACATTCAGTACTTC

J: TRBJ2-2
D: NA
V: TRBV27
size: NA
CDR3: CASSLRWRADNTGELFF
DNA: TGTGCCAGCAGTTTGAGGTGGAGGGCTGACAACACCGGGGAGCTGTTTTTT

J: TRBJ2-1
D: NA
V: TRBV12-3/TRBV12-4
size: many
CDR3: CASSLISGGNNEQFF
DNA: TGTGCCAGCAGTTTGATTTCGGGGGGCAACAATGAGCAGTTCTTC

J: TRBJ2-4
D: TRBD1
V: TRBV5-1
size: many
CDR3: CASSGQGFSRLENIQYF
DNA: TGCGCCAGCAGCGGACAGGGATTCAGTAGGTTGGAAAACATTCAGTACTTC

J: TRBJ2-5
D: NA
V: TRBV12-3/TRBV12-4
size: many
CDR3: CASSNRAGRFVETQYF
DNA: TGTGCCAGCAGCAATAGGGCAGGAAGGTTCGTGGAGACCCAGTACTTC

J: TRBJ1-2
D: NA
V: TRBV28
size: many
CDR3: CASSPVGSGYTF
DNA: TGTGCCAGCAGCCCCGTGGGGTCTGGCTACACCTTC

J: TRBJ2-6
D: NA
V: TRBV27
size: many
CDR3: CASSPGAGGANVLTF
DNA: TGTGCCAGCAGCCCAGGGGCCGGTGGGGCCAACGTCCTGACTTTC

J: TRBJ2-1
D: NA
V: TRBV12-3/TRBV12-4
size: NA
CDR3: CASSRTGGGYNEQFF
DNA: TGTGCCAGCAGCCGGACAGGTGGGGGGTACAATGAGCAGTTCTTC

J: TRBJ2-3
D: NA
V: TRBV30
size: once
CDR3: CAWGLIGGDTDTQYF
DNA: TGTGCCTGGGGCTTAATCGGCGGGGACACAGATACGCAGTATTTT

J: TRBJ2-6
D: TRBD1
V: TRBV6-5
size: many
CDR3: CASSFPMGQLTSGANVLTF
DNA: TGTGCCAGCAGTTTTCCGATGGGACAGTTGACGTCTGGGGCCAACGTCCTGACTTTC

J: TRBJ2-5
D: NA
V: TRBV29-1
size: NA
CDR3: CSVDSRVLQETQYF
DNA: TGCAGCGTTGACTCCAGGGTCCTTCAAGAGACCCAGTACTTC

J: TRBJ2-3
D: TRBD1
V: TRBV20-1
size: few
CDR3: CSARGSVRGQADTQYF
DNA: TGCAGTGCTAGAGGATCGGTCAGGGGGCAGGCAGATACGCAGTATTTT

J: TRBJ1-1
D: TRBD1
V: TRBV20-1
size: few
CDR3: CSAKGQGGSNTEAFF
DNA: TGCAGTGCTAAGGGACAGGGAGGATCGAACACTGAAGCTTTCTTT

J: TRBJ2-5
D: TRBD1
V: TRBV18
size: many
CDR3: CASSSDRGLQETQYF
DNA: TGTGCCAGCTCATCGGACAGGGGGCTCCAAGAGACCCAGTACTTC

J: TRBJ2-5
D: NA
V: TRBV27
size: many
CDR3: CASSPRRGRETQYF
DNA: TGTGCCAGCAGTCCGCGACGGGGGCGAGAGACCCAGTACTTC

J: TRBJ1-3
D: NA
V: TRBV7-2
size: NA
CDR3: CASSSRDTPSLGFSGNTIYF
DNA: TGTGCCAGCAGCTCTCGAGACACCCCTAGCTTGGGCTTCTCTGGAAACACCATATATTTT

J: TRBJ2-3
D: NA
V: TRBV7-9
size: few
CDR3: CASSLEAQYF
DNA: TGTGCCAGCAGCTTAGAGGCGCAGTATTTT

J: TRBJ2-5
D: NA
V: TRBV18
size: NA
CDR3: CASSPRGGSAQETQYF
DNA: TGTGCCAGCTCACCAAGAGGGGGTTCGGCTCAAGAGACCCAGTACTTC

J: TRBJ2-5
D: NA
V: TRBV18
size: many
CDR3: CASSPRASRGGETQYF
DNA: TGTGCCAGCTCACCACGCGCATCTAGGGGAGGAGAGACCCAGTACTTC

J: TRBJ2-7
D: NA
V: TRBV12-3/TRBV12-4
size: many
CDR3: CASSLLGGRSEQYF
DNA: TGTGCCAGCAGTCTCTTAGGGGGACGCAGCGAGCAGTACTTC